Listed here are 20 T cell receptor beta chains from one sample, sequenced in a study of T cell repertoires in cytomegalovirus infection. TCRdb fed the reads into MiXCR, producing one record per CDR3 protein. The data hold over 100,000 distinct CDR3 sequences, with 10% observed a single time. Their antigens remain unidentified. The specimen was PBMCs, sequenced either directly or after in vitro stimulation (not recorded which). The receptors derive from a human donor in good health (CMV status not recorded). Some clones in this sample may be carry-over from other donors' samples.

This clonotype was observed a single time. This sequence joins TRBV19 and TRBJ2-2, with D unresolved. Germline lookup yields CDR1 LNHDA and CDR2 SQIVND (reference sequence). The V and J ends lost 8 bases and 0 bases respectively, with 10 bases between them. The CDR3 contains 14 residues. The CDR3 coding sequence is TGTGCCAGTCGCCAGCTTCCGAACACCGGGGAGCTGTTTTTT. This codes for CASRQLPNTGELFF.

As concerns this clonotype: One base away lies a much larger clone, so this may be a sequencing read error. This chain uses TRBV12-3 or TRBV12-4 with TRBJ1-3; D is ambiguous. The CDR3 consists of 12 residues. The CDR3 DNA reads as TGTGCCAGCAGTTTTCCTGGAAACACCCTATATTTT. It is translated as CASSFPGNTLYF.

V usage is TRBV5-5 and J usage is TRBJ2-5, with D possibly matching TRBD2 (6 bases). V was shortened by 5 bases and J by 3 bases, with 14 bases between the two germline ends. The CDR3 loop spans 14 amino acids. Germline assignment: CDR1 SGHKS and CDR2 YYEKEE (reference sequence). The CDR3 region is CASSPGTPKETQYF. In nucleotides, the CDR3 is TGTGCCAGCAGTCCCGGGACTCCTAAAGAGACCCAGTACTTC.

Only a few counts were recorded for this clonotype. This chain joins TRBV4-1 and TRBJ2-6, with D maybe TRBD1 (6 bases). CDR1 is MGHRA, CDR2 YSYEKL, per germline. Trimming removed 1 base from V and 4 bases from J, with 14 bases in between. The CDR3 covers 17 residues. CDR3 sequence reads: CASSQGVGGFGANVLTF. In nucleotides, the CDR3 is TGCGCCAGCAGCCAAGGGGTAGGGGGTTTCGGGGCCAACGTCCTGACTTTC.

This clonotype was seen a few times. The V gene is TRBV5-6, the J gene TRBJ1-1; a possible D gene is TRBD1 (5 bases). This CDR3 spans 13 amino acids. V lost 4 bases and J 4 bases, leaving 11 bases between the germline ends. Germline CDR1 is SGHDT and CDR2 is YYEEEE. CDR3 sequence: CASSRGQGTEAFF. The CDR3 region has the DNA TGTGCCAGCAGCAGAGGGCAGGGCACTGAAGCTTTCTTT.

This clonotype appeared many times. V gene TRBV6-2 or TRBV6-3 combines with J gene TRBJ2-2; tentative D call: TRBD2 (6 bases). This CDR3 has 13 residues. Germline V lookup: CDR1 MNHEY, CDR2 SVGEGT. V was clipped by 3 bases and J by 4 bases, with 6 bases between them. CDR3: CASSYSGTGELFF. The CDR3 DNA reads TGTGCCAGCAGTTATAGCGGCACCGGGGAGCTGTTTTTT.

This clonotype was detected only a few times. CDR3 in DNA: TGTGCCAGCAGCTTAGAGACAGGGACAGGCTATGGCTACACCTTC. It translates to CASSLETGTGYGYTF. The chain links TRBV7-2 to TRBJ1-2, with 8 nucleotides matching TRBD1. Germline V gives CDR1 SGHTA, CDR2 FQGNSA. With 1 base clipped from V and 4 bases from J, the junction kept 5 bases outside the gene matches. CDR3 length: 15 amino acids.

The chain recombines TRBV27 with TRBJ2-3; the D is unclear. The CDR3 sequence is 11 residues long. Deletions cut 10 bases from V and 0 bases from J, with 5 bases between. In germline, CDR1 is MNHEY, CDR2 SMNVEV (reference sequence). CDR3: CATLSTDTQYF. The CDR3 DNA reads as TGTGCCACCCTTAGCACAGATACGCAGTATTTT.

V is TRBV4-1 and J is TRBJ1-4; D gene uncertain. CDR3 length: 15 residues. The V and J ends lost 4 bases and 2 bases respectively, with 11 bases between them. Germline CDR1 and CDR2: MGHRA and YSYEKL. DNA for the CDR3: TGCGCCAGCAGCCTTCGTGGGGTGACTAATGAAAAACTGTTTTTT. Amino acid sequence: CASSLRGVTNEKLFF.

This clonotype was seen a handful of times. At one of its ends the junction is not consistent with the germline gene, which may arise from a read error. The chain carries TRBV5-3 and TRBJ2-1; 8 nucleotides line up with TRBD2. Being an ORF, TRBV5-3 has a function that is uncertain. This CDR3 is built from 16 residues. The CDR3 here is CASSFSGTRPDNEQFF. The CDR3 DNA reads TGTGCCAGCAGCTTTTCCGGGACTAGGCCCGACAATGAGCAGTTCTTC.

This clonotype was recorded many times. This rearrangement joins TRBV7-2 to TRBJ2-2, with D possibly being TRBD2 (6 bases). The ends were cut back, 7 bases at V and 0 bases at J, with 15 bases in the middle. The CDR3 sequence is 16 residues long. Germline CDR1 reads SGHTA; CDR2 reads FQGNSA. The CDR3 reads CASTFHSGTNTGELFF. In DNA form, the CDR3 reads TGTGCCAGCACCTTTCATAGCGGAACGAACACCGGGGAGCTGTTTTTT.

In its sample, this clonotype was seen many times. This chain uses TRBV7-9 with TRBJ1-6; D gene unclear. CDR1 SEHNR and CDR2 FQNEAQ come from the germline V gene (reference sequence). With 3 bases removed from V and 6 bases from J, the gap between germline ends came to 0 bases. CDR3 size: 11 residues. CDR3 loop: CASSFNSPLHF. CDR3 nucleotides: TGTGCCAGCAGCTTTAATTCACCCCTCCACTTT.

This clonotype was seen a handful of times. V and J are TRBV11-3 and TRBJ2-1; 9 bases agree with TRBD2. Germline V gene data show CDR1 as SGHNT and CDR2 as YENEEA. CDR3 size: 13 residues. Trimming removed 4 bases from V and 10 bases from J; junction bases left unmatched: 5. CDR3 bases: TGTGCCAGCAGCTCGATACTAGCGGGCGAGCAGTTCTTC. It codes for CASSSILAGEQFF. Full variable domain (rest looked up from reference TRBV11-3 and TRBJ2-1): EAGVVQSPRYKIIEKKQPVAFWCNPISGHNTLYWYLQNLGQGPELLIRYENEEAVDDSQLPKDRFSAERLKGVDSTLKIQPAELGDSAVYLCASSSILAGEQFFGPGTRLTVL.

This clonotype showed up many times. The CDR3 nucleotides read TGTGCCAGCAGATGGGTTAATAATTCACCCCTCCACTTT. Translating gives CASRWVNNSPLHF. This rearrangement joins TRBV28 to TRBJ1-6; no reliable D call. The CDR3 contains 13 residues. Trimming left V 6 bases short and J 5 bases short, with 8 bases between. Looked up from germline, CDR1 is MDHEN and CDR2 is SYDVKM.

This clonotype occurred many times. The chain is built from TRBV5-6 and TRBJ2-7; 7 nucleotides agree with TRBD1. Germline V gene sequence: CDR1 SGHDT, CDR2 YYEEEE. This CDR3 is built from 15 residues. Trimming removed 2 bases from V and 2 bases from J; junction bases left unmatched: 7. The DNA for the CDR3 is TGTGCCAGCAGCTTAAGTCTGACAGGGCCCTACGAGCAGTACGTC. It yields the protein CASSLSLTGPYEQYV.

This clonotype was seen many times. The CDR3 sequence: CASSLTRGQPQHF. In nucleotides, the CDR3 is TGTGCCAGCAGCTTAACCAGGGGACAGCCCCAGCATTTT. The genes are TRBV7-2 and TRBJ1-5; weak D call: TRBD1 (6 bases). The CDR3 is 13 amino acids. The V gene lost 2 bases and the J gene lost 7 bases, with 9 bases spanning the gap. CDR1 is SGHTA, CDR2 FQGNSA, per germline.

This clonotype has at least ten counts. This rearrangement joins TRBV12-3 or TRBV12-4 to TRBJ1-5; no definite D call. The CDR3 covers 13 residues. V was shortened by 11 bases and J by 0 bases, with 11 bases between the two germline ends. The CDR3 loop is CACILYSNQPQHF. The CDR3 DNA reads as TGTGCCTGTATCCTTTATAGCAATCAGCCCCAGCATTTT.

The sample holds one count of this clonotype. The chain carries TRBV11-2 and TRBJ1-5; possible D gene TRBD1, 5 bases. This CDR3 has 15 residues. V was clipped by 5 bases and J by 5 bases, with 16 bases between them. Germline values: CDR1 SGHAT, CDR2 FQNNGV. This chain's CDR3 is CASSPGGREDQPQHF. CDR3 sequence (DNA): TGTGCCAGCAGCCCCGGGGGGAGGGAAGATCAGCCCCAGCATTTT.

This clonotype showed up many times. The chain joins TRBV12-3 or TRBV12-4 to TRBJ1-4; D gene ambiguous. The CDR3 is 12 residues long. Trimming removed 11 bases from V and 6 bases from J, with 13 bases in between. Here the CDR3 reads CASGRLDEKLFF. As DNA, the CDR3 is TGTGCCTCCGGGCGACTGGATGAAAAACTGTTTTTT.

This clonotype was counted ten times or more. This chain joins TRBV12-3 or TRBV12-4 and TRBJ2-7, with D perhaps matching TRBD1 (5 bases). This CDR3 has 13 residues. V lost 1 base and J 6 bases, leaving 10 bases between the germline ends. CDR3 sequence: CASSLGRVGEQYV. The CDR3 coding sequence is TGTGCCAGCAGTTTAGGCAGGGTGGGCGAGCAGTACGTC.